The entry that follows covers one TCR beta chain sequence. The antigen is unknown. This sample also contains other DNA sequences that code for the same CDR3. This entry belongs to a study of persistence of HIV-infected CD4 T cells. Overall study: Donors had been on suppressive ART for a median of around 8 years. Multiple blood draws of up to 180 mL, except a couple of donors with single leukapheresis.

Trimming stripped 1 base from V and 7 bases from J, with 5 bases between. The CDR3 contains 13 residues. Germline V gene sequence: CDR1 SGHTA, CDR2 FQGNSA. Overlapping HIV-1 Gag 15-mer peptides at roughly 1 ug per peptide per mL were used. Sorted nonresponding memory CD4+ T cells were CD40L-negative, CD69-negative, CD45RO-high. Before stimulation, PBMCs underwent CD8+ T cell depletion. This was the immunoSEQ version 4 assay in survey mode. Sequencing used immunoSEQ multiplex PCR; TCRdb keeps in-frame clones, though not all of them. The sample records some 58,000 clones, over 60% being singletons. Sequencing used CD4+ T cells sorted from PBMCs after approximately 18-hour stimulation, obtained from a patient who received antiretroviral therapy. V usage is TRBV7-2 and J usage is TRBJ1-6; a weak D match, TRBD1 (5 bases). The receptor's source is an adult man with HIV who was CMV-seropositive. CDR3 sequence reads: CASSLGGNSPLHF. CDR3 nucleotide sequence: TGTGCCAGCAGCTTAGGGGGGAATTCACCCCTCCACTTT.